This T cell receptor (beta chain) was retrieved from a study of radiation and T cells in renal cell carcinoma. Overall study context: Nephrectomy followed 15 Gy stereotactic body radiation by 4 weeks.

Worth noting for this clone: What it binds is unknown.

The time point denotes: baseline pretreatment blood. Treatment given: 15 Gy SBRT to primary tumor, nephrectomy 4 weeks later. The tumor was a clear cell renal cell carcinoma. Assay: immunoSEQ multiplex PCR; the TCRdb copy retains only in-frame clones and omits some. The data contain approximately 110,000 clones, roughly 80% of them singletons. Findings and limits, study-wide: In blood, top tumor clones expanded by 2 weeks, shrinking by 4.

The CDR3 covers 13 residues. Trimming took 5 bases from V and 7 from J, leaving 12 bases between them. CDR1 and CDR2 (germline): SGHAT, FQNNGV. The sequence was obtained from a woman aged 55-70 years with renal cell carcinoma. The V gene is TRBV11-2, the J gene TRBJ2-1; D may be TRBD2 (6 bases). The sequences come from blood, collected from a patient whose treatment included radiotherapy and nephrectomy. The CDR3 DNA follows: TGTGCCAGCAGCCTAGGGGCGGGGAATGAGCAGTTCTTC. This sequence encodes CASSLGAGNEQFF.